The clone carrying this T cell receptor (beta chain) was counted at least ten times. The target antigen is unknown. Methods described previously, with TCR primers listed, were used for bulk TCR libraries. Via MiXCR, TCRdb re-called the PCR reads, giving one row per CDR3 protein. Among some 320,000 distinct CDR3 sequences, about 20% were seen once, and the ten largest hold approximately 0.8%. This sample is drawn from a study of molecular identifiers for immune sequencing clone quantification. The authors sorted naive CD8 T cells as CD8+CD4-CCR7+CD45RA+. Study-level findings and limits: Naive cells had under 1% of molecules in clones above 20 RNA copies, effectors over 99%. Detectable among some 1 million naive cells, according to reports, was Jurkat TCR RNA spiked in from one cell.

The material sequenced was naive CD8+ T cells from blood, with Jurkat cell RNA spiked in. Subset defined: FACS-sorted CD8+CD4-CCR7+CD45RA+ naive T cells. This receptor was obtained from a human donor in good health. Some libraries in this study had Jurkat cell RNA spiked in.

CDR3 residues: CASSSGRMQETQYF. The CDR3 region has the DNA TGTGCCAGCAGCTCCGGGAGGATGCAAGAGACCCAGTACTTC. The chain links TRBV9 to TRBJ2-5; 7 bases are shared with TRBD2. CDR1 is SGDLS, CDR2 YYNGEE, per germline. The CDR3 totals 14 residues. The V gene end was trimmed by 4 bases and the J gene end by 2 bases; junction bases not matched to a gene: 5.